This T cell receptor (beta chain) was retrieved from a study of blood T cell repertoires in COVID-19. Overall study: Acute-phase and convalescent COVID-19 samples originated in the United States, Italy and Spain. PBMCs, B-cell-depleted T cells, or T cells were the source of the cDNA or gDNA that made up the material.

Germline V gene data show CDR1 as SGHRS and CDR2 as YFSETQ. The CDR3 spans 18 residues. Trimming shortened V by 0 bases and J by 4 bases, and 17 bases separated the two germline ends. This clone appeared once. Libraries were prepared by immunoSEQ multiplex PCR; TCRdb keeps only in-frame clonotypes and omits some of them. The sample includes 200,000 to 250,000 clones, about nine tenths of them seen just once. Cohort assignment relied on participant-reported clinical history. Within 2 weeks of study entry, exposed participants had contacted a PCR-confirmed or clinician-diagnosed COVID-19 case. This chain connects TRBV5-1 to TRBJ2-6, with D perhaps matching TRBD1 (5 bases). This clonotype was sampled from a man aged 45-60 years who had been exposed to COVID-19. Material: PBMCs or T cells enriched from blood (not recorded which). CDR3 protein: CASSLATGPLPGANVLTF. The CDR3 DNA is TGCGCCAGCAGCTTGGCCACAGGCCCACTACCCGGGGCCAACGTCCTGACTTTC.